The subject of this entry is one TCR beta chain. Its antigen is unidentified. The second PCR ran about 6 to 11 cycles with a sample-barcoded 5' primer and J-beta primers. MiXCR, run by TCRdb on the 5' RACE reads, gives a single entry per CDR3 protein. The profile shows hundreds of thousands of distinct CDR3 sequences, approximately 30% of them singletons. The data were taken from a study of blood T cells in healthy people across ages. Study background: For every two T cells, template switching captured about one barcoded beta molecule.

The study, taken as a whole, reports: Whereas aged donors had fewer naive CD4+ cells, long-lived donors had more of them and higher diversity. Donor CMV status, an unknown factor, possibly confounded changes in expanded clonotypes. Samples with more naive T cells showed higher observed beta diversity.

The sequence was obtained from a woman of 80 years or more in good health. Specimen: blood.

The DNA for the CDR3 is TGTGCCAGCAGCTTCTGGGCAGGGGGCGCAGATACGCAGTATTTT. Translated, it gives CASSFWAGGADTQYF. This chain connects TRBV7-9 to TRBJ2-3; 8 nucleotides align to TRBD1. Germline V gene lookup returns CDR1 SEHNR and CDR2 FQNEAQ (reference sequence). After removal of 3 bases from V and 4 bases from J, the junction contained 6 bases not matched to a gene. The CDR3 has 15 residues. The full variable domain, completed using reference TRBV7-9 and TRBJ2-3, is DTGVSQNPRHKITKRGQNVTFRCDPISEHNRLYWYRQTLGQGPEFLTYFQNEAQLEKSRLLSDRFSAERPKGSFSTLEIQRTEQGDSAMYLCASSFWAGGADTQYFGPGTRLTVL.